This TCR beta chain was sequenced in a study of neoadjuvant anti-PD-1 for oral cavity cancer. Study in general: Nivolumab at 3 mg/kg was mostly given biweekly, three to four doses, pre-surgery. Patients without progression got a fourth dose around day 43.

The ends lost 7 bases at V and 12 bases at J; junction bases unmatched: 11. From germline, CDR1 is LNHDA and CDR2 SQIVND (reference sequence). The CDR3 covers 15 residues. Here immunoSEQ multiplex PCR was the method, and the copy in TCRdb shows in-frame clones only, minus some. In the table there are more than 30,000 clones, around 38% of which are singletons. This clone showed up just once. The time point here: after neoadjuvant nivolumab, at surgical resection. The sequence was obtained from a person aged 35 to 85 with oral cavity squamous cell carcinoma. The specimen comprised tumor tissue, sampled after nivolumab (anti-PD-1) treatment. The gene calls are TRBV19 and TRBJ2-1; 14 bases are shared with TRBD2. The CDR3 bases are TGTGCCAGTACTACGGGACTAGCGGGGGACGGCGGGCAGTTCTTC. Its protein product is CASTTGLAGDGGQFF.